This record concerns one T cell receptor beta chain sequence. Its specificity is unknown. Trimming shortened V by 4 bases and J by 4 bases, and 11 bases separated the two germline ends. CDR1 is MNHEY, CDR2 SVGAGI, per germline. CDR3 length: 14 residues. The data are from a study of T cell repertoires in aging, cancer and after chemotherapy. Turning to the study itself: Millions of TCR reads were in the whole dataset.

Study-wide findings and caveats: Across the chemotherapy interval, each cancer cohort showed higher median generation probability, suggesting thymic rebound. Age-matched healthy donors had significantly more diverse, less clonal blood TCR repertoires than untreated cancer patients. Immunological memory after chemotherapy cannot be judged from the repertoire data.

The template was genomic DNA from peripheral blood, not RNA. A mixed TRB-A/B primer pool amplified rearranged TRB by multiplex touch-down PCR. TCRdb itself ran the multiplex PCR reads through MiXCR, one entry per CDR3 protein. The table lists some 5,000 distinct CDR3 sequences, approximately 30% of them singletons. Sequenced input: blood. The J gene is TRBJ1-5, the V gene TRBV6-5, with D tentatively TRBD1 (6 bases). The TCR sequence derives from a human donor with a blood cancer. The CDR3 coding sequence is TGTGCCAGCAGTTGGACAGACCCGAATCAGCCCCAGCATTTT. Translated: CASSWTDPNQPQHF.